Listed here is a single TCR beta chain. The sample is drawn from a study of control samples from healthy donors and cancer patients. Profiling relied on immunoSEQ multiplex PCR, and the TCRdb table lists in-frame clones only, not all of them. The repertoire includes 130,000 or so clones, roughly 92% of them detected once, and around 5.8% sits in the top ten. V shed 6 bases and J 6 bases; nucleotides not matched to a gene: 4. This CDR3 comprises 12 residues. Germline V lookup: CDR1 SNHLY, CDR2 FYNNEI. Source material: blood. The chain has TRBV2 and TRBJ1-2; 7 bases map to TRBD1. This sequence originates from a young man in good health. As DNA, the CDR3 is TGTGCCAGCAGAGGCCAGGGGGATGGCTACACCTTC. It codes for CASRGQGDGYTF.